The 26 T cell receptor beta chains presented below share a single source sample, sequenced in a study of radiotherapy plus CTLA-4 blockade in lung cancer. Produced via immunoSEQ multiplex PCR; TCRdb's table is partial and in-frame only. The repertoire consists of approximately 77,000 clones, with more than 80% occurring once and the leading ten covering about 0.79%. Sequencing was performed on peripheral blood, taken from a patient treated with radiotherapy plus ipilimumab. Receptors originate from a human donor with non-small cell lung cancer who had stable disease on radiotherapy plus ipilimumab.

The V call is TRBV28, the J call TRBJ2-1, with 8 bases aligning to TRBD2. The CDR3 runs 19 residues. Germline V lookup: CDR1 MDHEN, CDR2 SYDVKM. The V segment lost 3 bases and the J segment 0 bases; nucleotides outside the gene matches: 13. In nucleotides, the CDR3 is TGTGCCAGCAGTTTCGAGCGAGTAGTAGCGGGGCTCTCCTACAATGAGCAGTTCTTC. It is translated as CASSFERVVAGLSYNEQFF.

The chain links TRBV7-8 to TRBJ2-1; 10 bases agree with TRBD2. The CDR3 spans 15 residues. The germline V gene encodes CDR1 SGHVS and CDR2 FQNEAQ. With 4 bases clipped from V and 7 bases from J, the junction kept 7 bases outside the gene matches. The CDR3 is CASSSSGLASNEQFF. CDR3 DNA: TGTGCCAGCAGCTCCTCGGGACTAGCGAGTAATGAGCAGTTCTTC.

The V and J genes are TRBV2 and TRBJ2-7; D is perhaps TRBD1 (6 bases). CDR3 size: 12 residues. V lost 6 bases and J lost 2, with 8 bases in between. Germline V gives CDR1 SNHLY, CDR2 FYNNEI. This CDR3 is CASRDRTYEQYF. The CDR3 bases are TGTGCCAGCAGGGACAGAACCTACGAGCAGTACTTC.

This sequence joins TRBV9 and TRBJ1-1; D not certain. The CDR3 totals 14 residues. V lost 0 bases and J 0 bases, leaving 6 bases between the germline ends. Germline CDR1 SGDLS, CDR2 YYNGEE. CDR3: CASSVDGVNTEAFF. CDR3 DNA sequence: TGTGCCAGCAGCGTAGACGGGGTGAACACTGAAGCTTTCTTT.

The chain recombines TRBV5-1 with TRBJ1-3; D possibly corresponds to TRBD1 (5 bases). CDR1 is SGHRS and CDR2 is YFSETQ in the germline V gene. The CDR3 length is 16 residues. V was clipped by 0 bases and J by 0 bases, with 10 bases between them. CDR3 DNA: TGCGCCAGCAGCTTGGGGGACGGTGGCTCTGGAAACACCATATATTTT. As protein: CASSLGDGGSGNTIYF.

V gene TRBV19 combines with J gene TRBJ2-1; no definite D call. V was pared by 4 bases and J by 6 bases, with 10 bases between. CDR3 length equals 13 residues. Germline V CDR1 and CDR2: LNHDA, SQIVND (reference sequence). The CDR3 nucleotides read TGTGCCAGTAGTAGGAATAGCTTCAATGAGCAGTTCTTC. Translating gives CASSRNSFNEQFF.

The chain links TRBV2 to TRBJ2-4; TRBD2 agrees at 8 bases. Trimming cost V 3 bases and J 7 bases; bases outside gene matches: 14. Germline V gives CDR1 SNHLY, CDR2 FYNNEI. CDR3 length equals 17 residues. This chain's CDR3 is CASSERAGGGSWNIQYF. CDR3 nucleotide sequence: TGTGCCAGCAGTGAGCGGGCGGGAGGCGGGAGCTGGAACATTCAGTACTTC.

V and J are TRBV12-5 and TRBJ1-2, with TRBD1 identical over 7 bases. This CDR3 contains 12 residues. V lost 4 bases to trimming and J lost 4 bases; unmatched junction nucleotides: 0. Germline V gives CDR1 LGHNT, CDR2 FRNRAP. The DNA of the CDR3 is TGTGCTAGTGGTTCAGGGGGCTATGGCTACACCTTC. Encoded protein: CASGSGGYGYTF.

The chain joins TRBV25-1 to TRBJ1-6; maybe TRBD1 (6 bases). V was trimmed by 6 bases and J by 1 base, leaving 16 bases between them. The V gene's germline CDR1 is MGHDK and CDR2 SYGVNS. This CDR3 contains 17 residues. CDR3 in amino acids: CASSPTGFESYNSPLHF. Written as DNA, the CDR3 is TGTGCCAGCAGCCCAACAGGGTTTGAGTCCTATAATTCACCCCTCCACTTT.

The rearrangement uses TRBV6-7 and TRBJ2-5; weak D call: TRBD2 (6 bases). TRBV6-7 is sorted into the ORF group, with uncertain function. With 8 bases removed from V and 2 bases from J, the gap between germline ends came to 18 bases. The CDR3 covers 15 residues. CDR3 in DNA: TGTGCCAGCGGCCGTCGACCGCGGGATCAAGAGACCCAGTACTTC. It specifies CASGRRPRDQETQYF.

The rearrangement links TRBV5-6 to TRBJ2-7, with D unresolved. CDR1 SGHDT and CDR2 YYEEEE come from the germline V gene. The ends were cut back, 3 bases at V and 3 bases at J, with 10 bases in the middle. The CDR3 loop spans 13 amino acids. The CDR3 region is CASSSRTYYEQYF. The CDR3 DNA sequence: TGTGCCAGCAGCTCTCGGACCTACTACGAGCAGTACTTC.

This clone was seen a handful of times. The J gene is TRBJ2-7, the V gene TRBV7-9, with 9 bases fitting TRBD1. CDR1 SEHNR and CDR2 FQNEAQ come from the germline V gene (reference sequence). This CDR3 has 15 amino acids. V shed 5 bases, J shed 3 bases, and the junction held 8 bases outside the gene matches. The CDR3 loop is CASSKGTGNFYEQYF. DNA of the CDR3: TGTGCCAGCAGCAAAGGGACAGGGAATTTCTACGAGCAGTACTTC.

This clone has a handful of counts. The CDR3 here is CASVLRSEEKLFF. Here the CDR3 DNA reads TGTGCCAGTGTCCTTAGGAGCGAGGAAAAACTGTTTTTT. V gene TRBV28 combines with J gene TRBJ1-4; D unresolved. CDR1 and CDR2 from the germline V gene are MDHEN and SYDVKM. This CDR3 contains 13 residues. V lost 9 bases to trimming and J lost 8 bases, with 16 bases between them.

The J gene is TRBJ2-1, the V gene TRBV18; D call uncertain. V lost 5 bases, J lost 0 bases, and 11 bases lay in between. Germline assignment: CDR1 KGHSH and CDR2 LQKENI. CDR3 length equals 15 residues. CDR3 sequence: CASSTDVNSYNEQFF. The CDR3 DNA reads TGTGCCAGCTCAACGGACGTAAACTCCTACAATGAGCAGTTCTTC. Combining the CDR3 with reference TRBV18 and TRBJ2-1 gives the whole variable domain NAGVMQNPRHLVRRRGQEARLRCSPMKGHSHVYWYRQLPEEGLKFMVYLQKENIIDESGMPKERFSAEFPKEGPSILRIQQVVRGDSAAYFCASSTDVNSYNEQFFGPGTRLTVL.

The chain carries TRBV29-1 and TRBJ2-5; 10 bases map to TRBD2. Looked up from germline, CDR1 is SQVTM and CDR2 is ANQGSEA. The J segment lost 1 base and the V segment lost 7 bases, leaving 3 bases of the junction unmatched. The CDR3 spans 13 residues. The CDR3: CSAVAGGQETQYF. CDR3 sequence (DNA): TGCAGCGCTGTAGCGGGGGGCCAAGAGACCCAGTACTTC. Supplemented by reference TRBV29-1 and TRBJ2-5, the full variable domain reads SAVISQKPSRDICQRGTSLTIQCQVDSQVTMMFWYRQQPGQSLTLIATANQGSEATYESGFVIDKFPISRPNLTFSTLTVSNMSPEDSSIYLCSAVAGGQETQYFGPGTRLLVL.

This chain joins TRBV7-8 and TRBJ1-6; D call uncertain. Trimming removed 3 bases from V and 7 bases from J, with 7 bases in between. The CDR3 is made up of 13 amino acids. Germline CDR1 and CDR2: SGHVS and FQNEAQ. This CDR3 is CASSLGINSPLHF. CDR3 DNA sequence: TGTGCCAGCAGCTTGGGTATCAATTCACCCCTCCACTTT.

The CDR3 reads CASSLRSQPQHF. CDR3 sequence (DNA): TGTGCCAGCAGTTTAAGGAGTCAGCCCCAGCATTTT. V usage is TRBV28 and J usage is TRBJ1-5; D unclear. This CDR3 contains 12 residues. Germline CDR1 and CDR2: MDHEN and SYDVKM. Trimming removed 2 bases at V and 6 bases at J, with 5 bases between.

This clone was detected a few times. This sequence joins TRBV27 and TRBJ2-3, with D perhaps TRBD2 (5 bases). Trimming shortened V by 5 bases and J by 2 bases, and 17 bases separated the two germline ends. The germline V gene has CDR1 MNHEY and CDR2 SMNVEV (reference sequence). The CDR3 sequence is 16 residues long. CDR3 in DNA: TGTGCCAGCAGTAGACGGGGTCTCACCGCCACAGATACGCAGTATTTT. This translates into CASSRRGLTATDTQYF.

This clone appeared a single time. The rearrangement links TRBV21-1 to TRBJ2-5; no DNA check was done on the table's D call, TRBD1. TRBV21-1 is reported as a pseudogene. CDR3 size: 17 residues. The CDR3 DNA reads TGTGCCAGCAGCAAAATTGGGGGCCAGGGGACCCAAGAGACCCAGTACTTC. It yields the protein CASSKIGGQGTQETQYF.

The chain joins TRBV28 to TRBJ2-5; D is undetermined. CDR3 length equals 11 residues. V dropped 3 bases and J dropped 9 bases, with 8 bases sitting between them. The V gene's germline CDR1 is MDHEN and CDR2 SYDVKM. Here the CDR3 DNA reads TGTGCCAGCAGTTTTAAAAGCCCCCAGTACTTC. Its translation: CASSFKSPQYF.

The chain uses TRBV7-9 and TRBJ2-2; D call uncertain. This CDR3 comprises 15 residues. Germline CDR1 reads SEHNR; CDR2 reads FQNEAQ (reference sequence). Between the trimmed V and J ends, which lost 2 bases and 2 bases, there was a span of 9 bases. CDR3 nucleotide sequence: TGTGCCAGCAGCTTATTCTCAAAAAACACCGGGGAGCTGTTTTTT. Translated, it gives CASSLFSKNTGELFF.

The chain combines TRBV2 with TRBJ1-3; D unresolved. V gave up 4 bases and J gave up 2 bases, with 9 bases separating them. Germline CDR1 SNHLY, CDR2 FYNNEI. The CDR3 consists of 14 residues. The CDR3 region is CASSAVWTGNTIYF. The CDR3 nucleotides read TGTGCCAGCAGTGCCGTGTGGACTGGAAACACCATATATTTT.

V gene TRBV5-1 combines with J gene TRBJ2-7; 9 nucleotides line up with TRBD1. Germline CDR1 is SGHRS and CDR2 is YFSETQ. CDR3 length: 15 residues. Losses at the gene ends were 3 bases for V and 5 bases for J; bases not matched to a gene: 9. The CDR3 sequence is CASSSYGDRANEQYF. For the CDR3, the DNA is TGCGCCAGCAGCTCCTACGGGGACAGGGCCAACGAGCAGTACTTC.

V is TRBV11-2 and J is TRBJ2-5; 7 bases map to TRBD2. V shed 5 bases, J shed 2 bases, and the junction held 8 bases outside the gene matches. The germline V gene encodes CDR1 SGHAT and CDR2 FQNNGV. This CDR3 contains 15 residues. The CDR3 DNA follows: TGTGCCAGCAGCCTCATGGGAGGGCCACAAGAGACCCAGTACTTC. Its translation is CASSLMGGPQETQYF.

This chain connects TRBV5-4 to TRBJ1-2; the D is unclear. The germline gives CDR1 SGHNT, CDR2 YYREEE (reference sequence). With 0 bases removed from V and 8 bases from J, the gap between germline ends came to 8 bases. The CDR3 has 12 amino acids. The CDR3 loop reads CASSLDRMGYTF. The CDR3 nucleotides are TGTGCCAGCAGCTTGGACCGTATGGGCTACACCTTC.

The V and J genes are TRBV27 and TRBJ2-2; D not resolved. This CDR3 is built from 17 residues. V was cut by 6 bases and J by 3 bases, with 20 bases left in between. Per germline, CDR1 MNHEY and CDR2 SMNVEV (reference sequence). CDR3 sequence: CASSVHPLPRYTGELFF. For the CDR3, the DNA is TGTGCCAGCAGCGTGCATCCTCTACCACGGTACACCGGGGAGCTGTTTTTT.